This TCR beta chain was captured in a study of CXCR3-negative and CXCR3-positive naive CD8 T cells. Study-level background: Per library, roughly 1.5 +/- 0.3 million reads; around 150 million TRB reads overall.

With regard to this clonotype: Its antigen remains unknown.

Broader study findings: Naive subsets had comparable surface CD5; TCR strength was inferred from TRB CDR3 properties. Similar TRBV-TRBJ usage characterized naive CXCR3-negative and CXCR3-positive cells; memory cells differed. Much lower diversity was found in memory CD8+ cells, while both naive subsets had comparably high diversity. Naive cells positive for CXCR3 carried more hydrophobic TRB CDR3s than CXCR3-negative ones.

In preparing the TRB cDNA libraries, 5' RACE with UMI labels was used. Using the 5' RACE reads, TCRdb records one entry per CDR3 protein without DNA. Its listing shows about 60,000 distinct CDR3 sequences. The CDR3 contains 15 residues. The V gene's germline CDR1 is MDHEN and CDR2 SYDVKM. The sample was naive CXCR3+ CD8+ T cells from blood. Stated subset: CD45RO-CCR7+CD27+CD95- naive CD8+ T cells expressing CXCR3 (TNR3+). This chain uses TRBV28 with TRBJ2-7. The clonotype originates from a human donor in good health. Some clones in this sample may be carry-over from other donors' samples. CDR3 region: CASTQEQFDGYEQYF.